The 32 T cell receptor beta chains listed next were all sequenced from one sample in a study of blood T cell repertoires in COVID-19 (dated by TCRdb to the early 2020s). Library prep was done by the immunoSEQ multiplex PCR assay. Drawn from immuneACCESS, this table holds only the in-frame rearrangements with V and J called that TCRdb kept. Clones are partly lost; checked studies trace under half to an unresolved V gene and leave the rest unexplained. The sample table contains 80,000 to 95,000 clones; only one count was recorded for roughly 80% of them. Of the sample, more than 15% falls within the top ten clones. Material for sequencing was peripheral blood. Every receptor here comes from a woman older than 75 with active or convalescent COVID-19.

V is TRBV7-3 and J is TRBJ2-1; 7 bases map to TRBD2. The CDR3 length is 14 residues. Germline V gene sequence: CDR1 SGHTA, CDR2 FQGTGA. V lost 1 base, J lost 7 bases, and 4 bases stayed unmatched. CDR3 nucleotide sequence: TGTGCCAGCAGCTTAAGCGGGAGCTGGAATGAGCAGTTCTTC. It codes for CASSLSGSWNEQFF.

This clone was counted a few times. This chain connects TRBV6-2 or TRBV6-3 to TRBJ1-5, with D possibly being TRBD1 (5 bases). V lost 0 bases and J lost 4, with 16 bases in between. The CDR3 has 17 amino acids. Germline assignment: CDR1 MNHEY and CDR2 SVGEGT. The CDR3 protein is CASSYSPGHNDNQPQHF. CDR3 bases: TGTGCCAGCAGTTACTCCCCCGGACACAACGATAATCAGCCCCAGCATTTT.

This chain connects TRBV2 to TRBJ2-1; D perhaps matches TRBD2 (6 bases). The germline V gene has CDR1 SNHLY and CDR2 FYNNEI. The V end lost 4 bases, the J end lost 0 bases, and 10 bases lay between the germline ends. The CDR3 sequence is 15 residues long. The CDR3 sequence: CASSGGVLSYNEQFF. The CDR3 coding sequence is TGTGCCAGCAGTGGGGGGGTCCTCTCCTACAATGAGCAGTTCTTC.

The DNA of the CDR3 is TGCAGCGCCCAAGCCTCAGGCCTAGCGGGAGGAGCCGAGCAGTACTTC. Encoded protein: CSAQASGLAGGAEQYF. The chain joins TRBV29-1 to TRBJ2-7; 11 nucleotides align to TRBD2. The junction had 17 bases not matched to a gene; V was cut back by 7 bases and J by 6 bases. CDR1 and CDR2 (germline): SQVTM, ANQGSEA. This CDR3 is built from 16 residues.

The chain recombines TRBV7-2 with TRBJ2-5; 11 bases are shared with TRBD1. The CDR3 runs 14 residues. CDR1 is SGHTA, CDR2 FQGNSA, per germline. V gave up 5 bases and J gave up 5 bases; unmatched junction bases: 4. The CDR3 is CASSQGQGGETQYF. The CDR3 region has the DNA TGTGCCAGCAGCCAGGGACAGGGGGGGGAGACCCAGTACTTC.

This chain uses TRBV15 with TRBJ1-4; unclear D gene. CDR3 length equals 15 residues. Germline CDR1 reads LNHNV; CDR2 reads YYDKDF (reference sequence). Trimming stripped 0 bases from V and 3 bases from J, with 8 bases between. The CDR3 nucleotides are TGTGCCACCAGCAGAGATCCGAGCGCTAATGAAAAACTGTTTTTT. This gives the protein CATSRDPSANEKLFF.

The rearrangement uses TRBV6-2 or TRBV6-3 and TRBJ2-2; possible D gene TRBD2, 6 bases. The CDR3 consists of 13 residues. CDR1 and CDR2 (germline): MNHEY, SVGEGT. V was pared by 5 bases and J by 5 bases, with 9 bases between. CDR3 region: CASSPRGTGELFF. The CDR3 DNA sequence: TGTGCCAGCAGTCCCCGGGGGACCGGGGAGCTGTTTTTT.

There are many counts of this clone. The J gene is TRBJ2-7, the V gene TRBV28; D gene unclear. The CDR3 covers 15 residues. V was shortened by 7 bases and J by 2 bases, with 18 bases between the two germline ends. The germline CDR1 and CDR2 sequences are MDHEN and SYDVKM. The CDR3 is CASKVYPPPPYEQYF. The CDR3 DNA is TGTGCCAGCAAAGTCTACCCGCCCCCCCCCTACGAGCAGTACTTC.

CDR3 DNA sequence: TGTGCCAGCAGCTCCTCCAAGCGGGGGGCGGACGAGCAGTTCTTC. Encoded protein: CASSSSKRGADEQFF. The genes are TRBV5-4 and TRBJ2-1; 9 bases are shared with TRBD2. Looked up from germline, CDR1 is SGHNT and CDR2 is YYREEE (reference sequence). The CDR3 consists of 15 residues. Trimming removed 3 bases from V and 10 bases from J; junction bases left unmatched: 11. Full variable domain (rest looked up from reference TRBV5-4 and TRBJ2-1): ETGVTQSPTHLIKTRGQQVTLRCSSQSGHNTVSWYQQALGQGPQFIFQYYREEENGRGNFPPRFSGLQFPNYSSELNVNALELDDSALYLCASSSSKRGADEQFFGPGTRLTVL.

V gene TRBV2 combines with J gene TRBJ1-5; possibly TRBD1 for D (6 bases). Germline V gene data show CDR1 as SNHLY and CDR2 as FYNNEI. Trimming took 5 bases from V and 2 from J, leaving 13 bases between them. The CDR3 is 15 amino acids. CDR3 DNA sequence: TGTGCCAGCAGTCAACAGGGAAGGGGCAATCAGCCCCAGCATTTT. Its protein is CASSQQGRGNQPQHF. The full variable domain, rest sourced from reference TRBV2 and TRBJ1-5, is EPEVTQTPSHQVTQMGQEVILRCVPISNHLYFYWYRQILGQKVEFLVSFYNNEISEKSEIFDDQFSVERPDGSNFTLKIRSTKLEDSAMYFCASSQQGRGNQPQHFGDGTRLSIL.

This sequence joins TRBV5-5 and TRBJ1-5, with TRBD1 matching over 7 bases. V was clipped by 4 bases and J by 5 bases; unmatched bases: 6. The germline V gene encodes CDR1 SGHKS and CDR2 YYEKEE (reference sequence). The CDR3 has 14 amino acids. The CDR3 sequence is CASSQRQGYQPQHF. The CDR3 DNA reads TGTGCCAGCAGCCAGAGACAGGGATATCAGCCCCAGCATTTT.

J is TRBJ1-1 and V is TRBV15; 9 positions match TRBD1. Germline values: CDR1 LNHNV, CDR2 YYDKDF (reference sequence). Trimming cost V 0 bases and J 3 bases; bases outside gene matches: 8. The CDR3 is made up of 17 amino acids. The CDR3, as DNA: TGTGCCACCAGCAGAGATGGGACAGGGTTTCGGGACACTGAAGCTTTCTTT. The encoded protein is CATSRDGTGFRDTEAFF.

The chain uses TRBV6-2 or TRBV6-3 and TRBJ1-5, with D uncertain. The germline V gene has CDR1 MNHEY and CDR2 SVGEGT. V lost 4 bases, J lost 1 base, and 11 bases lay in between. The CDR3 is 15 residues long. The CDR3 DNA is TGTGCCAGCAGTTCTAACGACGGGAGCAATCAGCCCCAGCATTTT. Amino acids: CASSSNDGSNQPQHF.

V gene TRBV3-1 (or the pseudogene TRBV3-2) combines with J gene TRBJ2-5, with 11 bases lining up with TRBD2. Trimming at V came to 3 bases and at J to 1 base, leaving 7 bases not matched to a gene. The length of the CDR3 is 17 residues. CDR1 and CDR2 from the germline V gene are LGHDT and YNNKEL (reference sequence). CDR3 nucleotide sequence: TGTGCCAGCAGCCATCTAGCGGGGGGCGCTTTCCAAGAGACCCAGTACTTC. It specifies CASSHLAGGAFQETQYF.

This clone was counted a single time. This chain's CDR3 is CASSSPTGSGYEQYF. CDR3 sequence (DNA): TGTGCCAGCAGTTCCCCCACAGGGAGTGGGTACGAGCAGTACTTC. The chain uses TRBV28 and TRBJ2-7; D may be TRBD1 (6 bases). The CDR3 has 15 residues. CDR1 MDHEN and CDR2 SYDVKM come from the germline V gene. Trimming took 4 bases from V and 4 from J, leaving 17 bases between them.

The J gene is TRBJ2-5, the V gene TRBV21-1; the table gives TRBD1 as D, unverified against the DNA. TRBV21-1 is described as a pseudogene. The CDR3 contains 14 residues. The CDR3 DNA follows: TGTGCCAGCAGCAAAGCTGGCCGTCCCGAGACCCAGTACTTC. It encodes CASSKAGRPETQYF.

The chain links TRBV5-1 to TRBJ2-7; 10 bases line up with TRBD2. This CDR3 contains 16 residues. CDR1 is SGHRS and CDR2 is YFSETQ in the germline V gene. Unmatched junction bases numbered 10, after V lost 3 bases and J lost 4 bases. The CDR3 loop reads CASSWGLAGDGYEQYF. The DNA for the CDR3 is TGCGCCAGCAGCTGGGGGCTAGCGGGAGATGGGTACGAGCAGTACTTC.

The CDR3 reads CASSYSGSQASDTQYF. CDR3 DNA: TGTGCCAGCAGTTACTCCGGGAGCCAGGCATCAGATACGCAGTATTTT. This chain connects TRBV6-5 to TRBJ2-3; D might be TRBD2 (6 bases). From germline, CDR1 is MNHEY and CDR2 SVGAGI. V was cut by 0 bases and J by 4 bases, with 14 bases left in between. This CDR3 contains 16 residues.

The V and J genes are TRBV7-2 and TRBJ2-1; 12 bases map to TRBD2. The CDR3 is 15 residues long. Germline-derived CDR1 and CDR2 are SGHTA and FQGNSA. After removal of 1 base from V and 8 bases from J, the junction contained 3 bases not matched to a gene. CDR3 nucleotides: TGTGCCAGCAGCTTAGTGACTAGCGGGAGCCATGAGCAGTTCTTC. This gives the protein CASSLVTSGSHEQFF.

CDR3 DNA: TGTGCCAGCAGGCGGACAGCCTTAAGCTCCTATAATTCACCCCTCCACTTT. Translating it yields CASRRTALSSYNSPLHF. The V and J genes are TRBV27 and TRBJ1-6; D perhaps matches TRBD1 (6 bases). Germline V gene sequence: CDR1 MNHEY, CDR2 SMNVEV (reference sequence). This CDR3 region has 17 residues. V shed 6 bases and J shed 0 bases, with 15 bases lying between them.

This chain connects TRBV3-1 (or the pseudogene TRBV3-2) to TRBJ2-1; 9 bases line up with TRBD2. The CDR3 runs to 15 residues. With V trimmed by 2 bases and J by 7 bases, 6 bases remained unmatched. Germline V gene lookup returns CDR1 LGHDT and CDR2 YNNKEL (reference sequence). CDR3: CASSQHGGRGNEQFF. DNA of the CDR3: TGTGCCAGCAGCCAACATGGCGGGAGGGGTAATGAGCAGTTCTTC.

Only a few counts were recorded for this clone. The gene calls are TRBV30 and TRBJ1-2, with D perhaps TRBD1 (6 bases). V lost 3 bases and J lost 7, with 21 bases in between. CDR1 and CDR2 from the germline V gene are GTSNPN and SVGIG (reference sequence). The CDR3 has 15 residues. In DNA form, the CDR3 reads TGTGCCTGGAGAGGCCTCGGGGGGCTAGAGAGTGGCTACACCTTC. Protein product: CAWRGLGGLESGYTF.

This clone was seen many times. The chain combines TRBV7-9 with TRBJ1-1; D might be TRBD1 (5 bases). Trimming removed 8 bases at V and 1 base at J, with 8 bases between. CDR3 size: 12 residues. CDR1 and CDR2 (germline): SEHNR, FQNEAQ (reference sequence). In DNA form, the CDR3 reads TGTGCCAGCCGTCAGGGGAACACTGAAGCTTTCTTT. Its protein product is CASRQGNTEAFF. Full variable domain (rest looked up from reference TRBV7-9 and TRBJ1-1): DTGVSQNPRHKITKRGQNVTFRCDPISEHNRLYWYRQTLGQGPEFLTYFQNEAQLEKSRLLSDRFSAERPKGSFSTLEIQRTEQGDSAMYLCASRQGNTEAFFGQGTRLTVV.

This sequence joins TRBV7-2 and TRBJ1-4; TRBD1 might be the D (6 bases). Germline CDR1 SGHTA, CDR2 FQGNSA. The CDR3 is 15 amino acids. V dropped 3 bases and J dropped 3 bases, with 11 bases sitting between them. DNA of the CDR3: TGTGCCAGCAGCTTGGCCGGACAGTCTAATGAAAAACTGTTTTTT. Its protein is CASSLAGQSNEKLFF. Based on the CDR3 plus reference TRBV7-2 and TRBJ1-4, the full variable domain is GAGVSQSPSNKVTEKGKDVELRCDPISGHTALYWYRQSLGQGLEFLIYFQGNSAPDKSGLPSDRFSAERTGGSVSTLTIQRTQQEDSAVYLCASSLAGQSNEKLFFGSGTQLSVL.

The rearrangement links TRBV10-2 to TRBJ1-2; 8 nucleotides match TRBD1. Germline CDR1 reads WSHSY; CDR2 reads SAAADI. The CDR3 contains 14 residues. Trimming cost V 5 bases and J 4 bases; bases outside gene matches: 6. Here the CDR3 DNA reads TGCGCCAGCAGTTCGGGACAGGACCCCTATGGCTACACCTTC. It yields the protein CASSSGQDPYGYTF.

CDR3 nucleotides: TGCGCCAGCAGCTCAGACCTAGCGGGAGACCAAGAGACCCAGTACTTC. Translation: CASSSDLAGDQETQYF. This chain connects TRBV5-1 to TRBJ2-5; 10 nucleotides align to TRBD2. From germline, CDR1 is SGHRS and CDR2 YFSETQ. Trimming took 3 bases from V and 0 from J; bases not matched to a gene: 5. This CDR3 has 16 residues.

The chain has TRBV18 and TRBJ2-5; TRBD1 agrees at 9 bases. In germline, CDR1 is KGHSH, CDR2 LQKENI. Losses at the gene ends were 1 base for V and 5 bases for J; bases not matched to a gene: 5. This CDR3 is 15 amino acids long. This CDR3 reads CASSPRDREGETQYF. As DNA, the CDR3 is TGTGCCAGCTCACCACGGGACAGGGAGGGGGAGACCCAGTACTTC.

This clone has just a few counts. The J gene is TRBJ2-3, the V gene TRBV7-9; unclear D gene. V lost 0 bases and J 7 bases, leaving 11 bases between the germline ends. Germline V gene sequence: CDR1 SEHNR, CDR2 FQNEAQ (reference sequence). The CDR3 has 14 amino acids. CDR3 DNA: TGTGCCAGCAGCTTAGCTCTCTCAGGCAATACGCAGTATTTT. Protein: CASSLALSGNTQYF.

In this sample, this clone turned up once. The CDR3 nucleotides read TGTGCCAGCAGCCCGGGACAGGGATTTGAAAAACTGTTTTTT. As protein: CASSPGQGFEKLFF. The chain recombines TRBV7-9 with TRBJ1-4; TRBD1 aligns across 9 bases. This CDR3 has 14 residues. With V trimmed by 5 bases and J by 7 bases, 5 bases remained unmatched. CDR1 and CDR2 (germline): SEHNR, FQNEAQ (reference sequence).

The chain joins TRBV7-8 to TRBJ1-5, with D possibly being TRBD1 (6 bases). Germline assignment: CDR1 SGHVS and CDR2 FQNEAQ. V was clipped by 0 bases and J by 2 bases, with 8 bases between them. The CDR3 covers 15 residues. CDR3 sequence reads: CASSLAAGGNQPQHF. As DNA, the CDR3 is TGTGCCAGCAGCTTAGCGGCAGGGGGCAATCAGCCCCAGCATTTT.

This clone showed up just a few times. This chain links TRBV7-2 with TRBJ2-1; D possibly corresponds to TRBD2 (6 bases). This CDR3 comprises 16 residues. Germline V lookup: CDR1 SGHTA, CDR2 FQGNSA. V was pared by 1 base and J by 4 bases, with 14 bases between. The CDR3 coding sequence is TGTGCCAGCAGCTTAGTGTCTGGGGGAGGTTACAATGAGCAGTTCTTC. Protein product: CASSLVSGGGYNEQFF. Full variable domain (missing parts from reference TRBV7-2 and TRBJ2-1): GAGVSQSPSNKVTEKGKDVELRCDPISGHTALYWYRQSLGQGLEFLIYFQGNSAPDKSGLPSDRFSAERTGGSVSTLTIQRTQQEDSAVYLCASSLVSGGGYNEQFFGPGTRLTVL.

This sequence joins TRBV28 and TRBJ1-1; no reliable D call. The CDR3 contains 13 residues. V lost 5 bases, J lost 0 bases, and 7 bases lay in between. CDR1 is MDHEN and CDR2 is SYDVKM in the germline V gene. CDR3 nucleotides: TGTGCCAGCAGTGGGCACATGAACACTGAAGCTTTCTTT. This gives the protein CASSGHMNTEAFF.